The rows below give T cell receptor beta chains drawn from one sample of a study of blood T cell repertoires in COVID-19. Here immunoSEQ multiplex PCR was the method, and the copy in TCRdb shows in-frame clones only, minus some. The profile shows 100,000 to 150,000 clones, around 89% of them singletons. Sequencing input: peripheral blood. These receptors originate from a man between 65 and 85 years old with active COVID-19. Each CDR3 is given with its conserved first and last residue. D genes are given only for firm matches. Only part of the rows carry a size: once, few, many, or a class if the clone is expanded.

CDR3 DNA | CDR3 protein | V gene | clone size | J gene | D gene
TGTGCCAGCAGCCTCCAAACCAGATTCGTCTCTGGGGCCAACGTCCTGACTTTC | CASSLQTRFVSGANVLTF | TRBV5-4 | . | TRBJ2-6 | .
TGTGCCAGCAGCCCCCGGGACAGTCCATTTAACTATGGCTACACCTTC | CASSPRDSPFNYGYTF | TRBV5-6 | . | TRBJ1-2 | TRBD1
TGTGCCAGCAGCACGGGACAGTTTAATCAGCCCCAGCATTTT | CASSTGQFNQPQHF | TRBV3-1/TRBV3-2 | . | TRBJ1-5 | TRBD1
TGTGCCAGCAGCTTCTCTTACAGTTCGGCCCTAAGAGCTTTCTTT | CASSFSYSSALRAFF | TRBV5-6 | once | TRBJ1-1 | .
TGTGCCTCCGGGGGACAGGGGACCGGGGGAAACACCATATATTTT | CASGGQGTGGNTIYF | TRBV30 | . | TRBJ1-3 | TRBD1
TGTGCCAGCAGCCCTCCGGGACTAGCGGGAGGGCCTCAGGGGCAGGAGACCCAGTACTTC | CASSPPGLAGGPQGQETQYF | TRBV5-4 | . | TRBJ2-5 | TRBD2
TGTGCCAGCAGCTTTCAGATGAACACTGAAGCTTTCTTT | CASSFQMNTEAFF | TRBV7-3 | . | TRBJ1-1 | .
TGTGCCAGCAGCCTCGGGGGGGGAGCGGGGCTAGCCTACGAGCAGTACTTC | CASSLGGGAGLAYEQYF | TRBV25-1 | . | TRBJ2-7 | TRBD2
TGCAGCGTGAACAGGGGACCGAACACTGAAGCTTTCTTT | CSVNRGPNTEAFF | TRBV29-1 | . | TRBJ1-1 | TRBD1
TGCAGTGGACGACAGAACACTGAAGCTTTCTTT | CSGRQNTEAFF | TRBV20-1 | . | TRBJ1-1 | .
TGCGCCAGCAGCTTCACAGGGGAAAAAGGGGAAAAACTGTTTTTT | CASSFTGEKGEKLFF | TRBV5-1 | . | TRBJ1-4 | TRBD1
TGTGCCACCAGTGACCCTAGAGTTCGGACAGATACGCAGTATTTT | CATSDPRVRTDTQYF | TRBV24-1 | once | TRBJ2-3 | .
TGTGCCAGCAGCGATCTTCGGGAGGAGACCCAGTACTTC | CASSDLREETQYF | TRBV9 | . | TRBJ2-5 | .
TGTGCCAGCAGCTTCGGCGGGAGGGGGTCCTACGAGCAGTACTTC | CASSFGGRGSYEQYF | TRBV7-9 | . | TRBJ2-7 | TRBD2
TGCGCCAGCACACGGACAGGGGGTCGGTCGGAGACCCAGTACTTC | CASTRTGGRSETQYF | TRBV5-1 | . | TRBJ2-5 | TRBD1
TGTGCCAGCACCGAGCGGGAGGGCCCCCCCGGGGAGCTGTTTTTT | CASTEREGPPGELFF | TRBV11-2 | . | TRBJ2-2 | TRBD2
TGTGCCAGCATTCAACAGGGCGTGAACACTGAAGCTTTCTTT | CASIQQGVNTEAFF | TRBV6-6 | . | TRBJ1-1 | .
TGTGCCAGCAGCTCAGAGGCAGCTTTCAGGACTAGGAGTTCCTCCGAGCAGTACTTC | CASSSEAAFRTRSSSEQYF | TRBV7-9 | . | TRBJ2-7 | TRBD2
TGTGCCAGCAGTCCGGGGGGACGGAACACTGAAGCTTTCTTT | CASSPGGRNTEAFF | TRBV28 | . | TRBJ1-1 | .
TGCGCCAGCAGTGGGAGCGGGAGAATCGATGAGCAGTTCTTC | CASSGSGRIDEQFF | TRBV5-1 | . | TRBJ2-1 | TRBD2
TGCAGCGTGACGACGGGACTAGCATCAAATGAGCAGTTCTTC | CSVTTGLASNEQFF | TRBV29-1 | . | TRBJ2-1 | TRBD2
TGTGCCAGCGCTAGCGGGACCTCCTACGAGCAGTACTTC | CASASGTSYEQYF | TRBV2 | . | TRBJ2-7 | TRBD2
TGTGCCAGCAGTTACGACTTCAGGGTTGGTAACGAGCAGTACTTC | CASSYDFRVGNEQYF | TRBV6-2/TRBV6-3 | . | TRBJ2-7 | .
TGTGCCAGCAGCTCCGAAGGGACACTACGGAATCAGCCCCAGCATTTT | CASSSEGTLRNQPQHF | TRBV11-2 | . | TRBJ1-5 | .
TGTGCCAGCAGGGGCGGGCTGACCTACGAGCAGTACTTC | CASRGGLTYEQYF | TRBV27 | . | TRBJ2-7 | .
TGCGCCAGCAGCTCACAGGGGGTATCAATCGATACGCAGTATTTT | CASSSQGVSIDTQYF | TRBV5-1 | . | TRBJ2-3 | TRBD1
TGTGCCAGCAGCCCGTGGGGGGCTAGCGGGAGGAATAAGCAGTACTTC | CASSPWGASGRNKQYF | TRBV28 | . | TRBJ2-7 | TRBD2
TGTGCCAGCAGGCCCGCCGGGGGTCTTTACTATGGCTACACCTTC | CASRPAGGLYYGYTF | TRBV6-5 | . | TRBJ1-2 | .
TGTGCCAGCACCCATGATGGACAGGGGACTCCACCCCTCCACTTT | CASTHDGQGTPPLHF | TRBV7-9 | . | TRBJ1-6 | TRBD1
TGTGCCAGCAGCCCCCGGGGGGGCGGGAGGGCCTCGTACGAGCAGTACTTC | CASSPRGGGRASYEQYF | TRBV7-2 | . | TRBJ2-7 | TRBD2
TGTGCCAGCAGCAAAGACCGGAGGTTGGGGAACACTGAAGCTTTCTTT | CASSKDRRLGNTEAFF | TRBV4-2 | . | TRBJ1-1 | .
TGCAGCGTCGAGGGACTAGCGGCAGATACGCAGTATTTT | CSVEGLAADTQYF | TRBV29-1 | . | TRBJ2-3 | TRBD2
TGTGCAAGTCGCTTAGCTTCCCCTACGACAGGGGAGGTCAATCAGCCCCAGCATTTT | CASRLASPTTGEVNQPQHF | TRBV12-2 | . | TRBJ1-5 | .
TGCGCCAGCAGCGCAAGCGGGACGGCCTACGAGCAGTACTTC | CASSASGTAYEQYF | TRBV4-1 | . | TRBJ2-7 | TRBD2
TGTGCCAGCAGTTTTGGGGGGGGAGAGACCCAGTACTTC | CASSFGGGETQYF | TRBV27 | . | TRBJ2-5 | TRBD2
TGTGCCAGCAGCGATCTGGACAGGGGGGAGCTGTTTTTT | CASSDLDRGELFF | TRBV3-1/TRBV3-2 | . | TRBJ2-2 | TRBD1
TGCGCCAGCAGCCGCATAAGGGGAGGGGACCAGCCCCAGCATTTT | CASSRIRGGDQPQHF | TRBV4-1 | . | TRBJ1-5 | .
TGCGCCAGCAGCTCCACGACTAGCACCGATACGCAGTATTTT | CASSSTTSTDTQYF | TRBV5-1 | . | TRBJ2-3 | TRBD2
TGTGCCAGCAGCTCGGATGGACTAGCGCCAACGTACAATGAGCAGTTCTTC | CASSSDGLAPTYNEQFF | TRBV7-8 | once | TRBJ2-1 | TRBD2
TGTGCCAGCAGTGAATATCCAGGGAAGGTCGACACTGAAGCTTTCTTT | CASSEYPGKVDTEAFF | TRBV6-1 | . | TRBJ1-1 | .
TGTGCCAGCAGTTACGGGACAGGGGTGGCAGATACGCAGTATTTT | CASSYGTGVADTQYF | TRBV6-2/TRBV6-3 | once | TRBJ2-3 | TRBD1
TGTGCCAGCAGCCAAGGAAGCCTCCCCGGGCAGTTCTTC | CASSQGSLPGQFF | TRBV3-1/TRBV3-2 | . | TRBJ2-1 | .
TGTGCCAGCAGTGAACGGAGCTTTACGGGCGAGCAGTACTTC | CASSERSFTGEQYF | TRBV2 | . | TRBJ2-7 | .
TGTGCCAGCAGCTCCGGGCGGGAGACCGGGGAGCTGTTTTTT | CASSSGRETGELFF | TRBV7-9 | . | TRBJ2-2 | TRBD2
TGTGCCAGCAGCCAAGGGGGAGCGCTCACAGATACGCAGTATTTT | CASSQGGALTDTQYF | TRBV3-1/TRBV3-2 | few | TRBJ2-3 | .
TGTGCCATCAGTGAGGGACTAGCGGTCTACGAGCAGTACTTC | CAISEGLAVYEQYF | TRBV10-3 | . | TRBJ2-7 | TRBD2
TGTGCCAGCAGTAGGGGACAGCCGGCGAACACTGAAGCTTTCTTT | CASSRGQPANTEAFF | TRBV2 | once | TRBJ1-1 | TRBD1
TGTGCCAGCACCTTACTAGCGGGAGTCGCGGAGACCCAGTACTTC | CASTLLAGVAETQYF | TRBV5-5 | once | TRBJ2-5 | TRBD2
TGTGCCAGCAGCTTAGGTCCCTTTAAAATTGCCGGGGGGACCCAGTACTTC | CASSLGPFKIAGGTQYF | TRBV7-2 | many | TRBJ2-5 | .
TGTGCCAGTCAAGCGGGAGGAAGGGGCACCGGGGAGCTGTTTTTT | CASQAGGRGTGELFF | TRBV2 | . | TRBJ2-2 | TRBD2
TGTGCCAGCAGTGGGGACAGGCCAGACACTGAAGCTTTCTTT | CASSGDRPDTEAFF | TRBV6-2/TRBV6-3 | . | TRBJ1-1 | TRBD1
TGTGCCAGTTTTAGCTCTGGGGCCAACGTCCTGACTTTC | CASFSSGANVLTF | TRBV28 | . | TRBJ2-6 | .
TGCGCCAGCAGCACCGGAGGGTTAAGTGATGCAGATACGCAGTATTTT | CASSTGGLSDADTQYF | TRBV5-1 | . | TRBJ2-3 | .